This T cell receptor beta chain was captured in a study of post-analysis software for immune sequencing data. Study-wide background: Secondary progressive, relapsing-remitting and progressive-relapsing multiple sclerosis were among the included disease courses.

The library was made from cDNA and included unique molecular identifiers. A single record per CDR3 protein comes from TCRdb applying MiXCR to the PCR reads. In the table there are approximately 360,000 distinct CDR3 sequences, about a third of which are singletons. As for this clonotype: Its antigen is as yet unknown.

Germline trimming cut 5 bases from V and 5 bases from J; bases unmatched to any gene: 5. CDR3 size: 16 residues. Germline V gives CDR1 SGHTA, CDR2 FQGNSA. Study-level points and caveats: F measure showed strong co-clustering of same-batch samples. For normalized Chao1 diversity, multiple sclerosis patients scored significantly lower than controls did. Several TRBV segments were more frequent in patients than controls; TRBV5-6, TRBV5-1 and TRBV20-1 belonged to this group.

The specimen was blood. This receptor was obtained from a girl aged 5 to 17 with multiple sclerosis. The J gene is TRBJ2-5, the V gene TRBV7-2, with 16 bases matching TRBD2. The CDR3 coding sequence is TGTGCCAGCAGCGTGGGACTAGCGGGGGGGCGCGAGACCCAGTACTTC. Protein product: CASSVGLAGGRETQYF.